The clone carrying this T cell receptor beta chain was found many times. Antigen specificity is unknown. For TCR beta, libraries came from quantitative 5'-RACE with molecular barcodes. TCRdb processed the 5' RACE reads anew with MiXCR; each CDR3 protein has one entry. The sample yields about 440,000 distinct CDR3 sequences, 15% to 20% seen once. The data originate from a study of CD8 T cells in ankylosing spondylitis. Findings of the study overall: It appeared that ankylosing spondylitis blood was characterized by a TCR beta motif of several highly homologous variants. Relatively scarce in peripheral blood, disease-linked clones were CD8+. Researchers reportedly found disease-linked clones significantly enriched in matched ankylosing spondylitis synovial fluid.

V lost 5 bases and J lost 4, with 12 bases in between. This CDR3 has 14 residues. The gene calls are TRBV12-3 or TRBV12-4 and TRBJ1-3; no reliable D call. The sequenced sample was blood, either unsorted or a sorted T cell fraction (not recorded which). This TCR was recovered from a male donor with ankylosing spondylitis. In DNA form, the CDR3 reads TGTGCCAGCAGTCCCAGCAATACCGGAAACACCATATATTTT. Translating gives CASSPSNTGNTIYF.